This record covers a single T cell receptor (beta chain). Each molecule of TCR cDNA was tagged with one unique molecular identifier. TCRdb re-derived calls from the 5' RACE reads in MiXCR, one entry per CDR3 protein. The data contain about 45,000 distinct CDR3 sequences, 12% of them singletons. Time point specified: sample taken at primary tumor resection. Whole RNA obtained from tumor, nontumor lung or frozen PBMC underwent sequencing without sorting. The source of the sample is a study of spatial heterogeneity in lung cancer. Looking at the study overall: Sequence detection consistently recorded a greater number of beta-chain than alpha-chain sequences.

This sequence originates from a female donor with early-stage non-small cell lung cancer. The starting material was PBMCs, obtained at surgery.

This chain's CDR3 is CASSLAIPPRQGAQAEAFF. The DNA of the CDR3 is TGTGCCAGCAGCTTAGCAATACCTCCCCGACAGGGGGCGCAAGCTGAAGCTTTCTTT. V gene TRBV7-8 combines with J gene TRBJ1-1, with TRBD1 matching 10 bases. Germline CDR1 is SGHVS and CDR2 is FQNEAQ. The CDR3 is 19 amino acids. V was clipped by 0 bases and J by 6 bases; unmatched bases: 16.